These T cell receptor beta chains were read from a single sample in a study of cytomegalovirus exposure and HLA in healthy donors. Assay: immunoSEQ multiplex PCR; the TCRdb copy retains only in-frame clones and omits some. The sample lists some 60,000 clones; about four fifths were seen once. The sample was PBMCs. The receptors were gathered from a man aged 35 to 55 in good health and CMV-seronegative. The conserved cysteine and the conserved F or W are not part of the CDR3 here. Each record gives: J gene, V gene, CDR3 protein.

J: TRBJ2-7; V: TRBV4-3; CDR3: ASSQVRGTYEQY
J: TRBJ1-2; V: TRBV14; CDR3: ASSQGGVTNYGYT
J: TRBJ2-7; V: TRBV29-1; CDR3: SADLGTGINEQY
J: TRBJ1-4; V: TRBV18; CDR3: ASSRDPDRAGEKLF
J: TRBJ1-3; V: TRBV5-8; CDR3: ASSSFRGGHGNTIY
J: TRBJ1-1; V: TRBV5-5; CDR3: ASSFAKRGAEAF
J: TRBJ2-3; V: TRBV15; CDR3: ATSRVASGSPTDTQY
J: TRBJ1-6; V: TRBV9; CDR3: ASSVGAGTSHSPLH
J: TRBJ1-1; V: TRBV29-1; CDR3: SGKTGDGTEAF
J: TRBJ1-2; V: TRBV7-9; CDR3: ACRDTVNYGYT
J: TRBJ2-5; V: TRBV7-6; CDR3: ASTSLATSGGVNQETQY
J: TRBJ2-5; V: TRBV5-4; CDR3: ASSRAVEQETQY
J: TRBJ2-3; V: TRBV11-2; CDR3: ASSLEGGSTDTQY
J: TRBJ2-1; V: TRBV5-4; CDR3: ASMASSGRDEQF
J: TRBJ2-1; V: TRBV13; CDR3: ASREGSVNEQF
J: TRBJ1-5; V: TRBV19; CDR3: ASSTTRGTQSQPQH
J: TRBJ2-5; V: TRBV5-4; CDR3: ASSVPRAETQY
J: TRBJ1-2; V: TRBV6-5; CDR3: ASSYSTGAWTYGYT
J: TRBJ2-1; V: TRBV7-2; CDR3: ASSLEGDHYNEQF
J: TRBJ2-2; V: TRBV5-1; CDR3: ASSLGGVSTGELF
J: TRBJ1-5; V: TRBV28; CDR3: ASSLPGQVSNQPQH
J: TRBJ1-2; V: TRBV6-5; CDR3: ASSFSAGWGQLSYT
J: TRBJ1-2; V: TRBV6-5; CDR3: ASSTDRVYGYT
J: TRBJ2-6; V: TRBV7-9; CDR3: ASSLPRVSGANVLT
J: TRBJ1-1; V: TRBV9; CDR3: ASSPRPGMGTEAF
J: TRBJ2-1; V: TRBV4-3; CDR3: ASSQDQGAVRYNEQF
J: TRBJ1-2; V: TRBV6-1; CDR3: ASSEGTWAYGYT
J: TRBJ2-7; V: TRBV11-2; CDR3: ASSYYGLYEQY
J: TRBJ2-7; V: TRBV7-8; CDR3: ASSLQGGEGSYEQY
J: TRBJ2-3; V: TRBV7-8; CDR3: ASSLVTSGLTDTQY
J: TRBJ2-1; V: TRBV11-2; CDR3: ASSPRSGAYEQF
J: TRBJ1-2; V: TRBV6-1; CDR3: ASSEGAGTNYGYT
J: TRBJ1-3; V: TRBV30; CDR3: AWSGGFLSSGNTIY
J: TRBJ1-3; V: TRBV6-6; CDR3: ASSYQGSGNTIY
J: TRBJ2-5; V: TRBV9; CDR3: ASSVGLAAQETQY
J: TRBJ2-3; V: TRBV9; CDR3: ASSVGPGGSTDTQY
J: TRBJ1-5; V: TRBV7-8; CDR3: ASSLAGGTQPQH
J: TRBJ2-1; V: TRBV19; CDR3: ASSIVGGDNEQF
J: TRBJ1-2; V: TRBV10-3; CDR3: AISESGQGEGS
J: TRBJ2-7; V: TRBV6-1; CDR3: ASSEVLDRMYEQY
J: TRBJ2-3; V: TRBV4-3; CDR3: ASSQDHSGVGGTDTQY
J: TRBJ2-7; V: TRBV6-1; CDR3: ASSFRVRSYEQY
J: TRBJ1-5; V: TRBV6-5; CDR3: AASQGGNQPQH
J: TRBJ2-2; V: TRBV5-1; CDR3: ASSLSGATGELF
J: TRBJ1-2; V: TRBV6-1; CDR3: ASSEAGGGAYGYT
J: TRBJ1-2; V: TRBV7-9; CDR3: ASSPPRDTYGYT